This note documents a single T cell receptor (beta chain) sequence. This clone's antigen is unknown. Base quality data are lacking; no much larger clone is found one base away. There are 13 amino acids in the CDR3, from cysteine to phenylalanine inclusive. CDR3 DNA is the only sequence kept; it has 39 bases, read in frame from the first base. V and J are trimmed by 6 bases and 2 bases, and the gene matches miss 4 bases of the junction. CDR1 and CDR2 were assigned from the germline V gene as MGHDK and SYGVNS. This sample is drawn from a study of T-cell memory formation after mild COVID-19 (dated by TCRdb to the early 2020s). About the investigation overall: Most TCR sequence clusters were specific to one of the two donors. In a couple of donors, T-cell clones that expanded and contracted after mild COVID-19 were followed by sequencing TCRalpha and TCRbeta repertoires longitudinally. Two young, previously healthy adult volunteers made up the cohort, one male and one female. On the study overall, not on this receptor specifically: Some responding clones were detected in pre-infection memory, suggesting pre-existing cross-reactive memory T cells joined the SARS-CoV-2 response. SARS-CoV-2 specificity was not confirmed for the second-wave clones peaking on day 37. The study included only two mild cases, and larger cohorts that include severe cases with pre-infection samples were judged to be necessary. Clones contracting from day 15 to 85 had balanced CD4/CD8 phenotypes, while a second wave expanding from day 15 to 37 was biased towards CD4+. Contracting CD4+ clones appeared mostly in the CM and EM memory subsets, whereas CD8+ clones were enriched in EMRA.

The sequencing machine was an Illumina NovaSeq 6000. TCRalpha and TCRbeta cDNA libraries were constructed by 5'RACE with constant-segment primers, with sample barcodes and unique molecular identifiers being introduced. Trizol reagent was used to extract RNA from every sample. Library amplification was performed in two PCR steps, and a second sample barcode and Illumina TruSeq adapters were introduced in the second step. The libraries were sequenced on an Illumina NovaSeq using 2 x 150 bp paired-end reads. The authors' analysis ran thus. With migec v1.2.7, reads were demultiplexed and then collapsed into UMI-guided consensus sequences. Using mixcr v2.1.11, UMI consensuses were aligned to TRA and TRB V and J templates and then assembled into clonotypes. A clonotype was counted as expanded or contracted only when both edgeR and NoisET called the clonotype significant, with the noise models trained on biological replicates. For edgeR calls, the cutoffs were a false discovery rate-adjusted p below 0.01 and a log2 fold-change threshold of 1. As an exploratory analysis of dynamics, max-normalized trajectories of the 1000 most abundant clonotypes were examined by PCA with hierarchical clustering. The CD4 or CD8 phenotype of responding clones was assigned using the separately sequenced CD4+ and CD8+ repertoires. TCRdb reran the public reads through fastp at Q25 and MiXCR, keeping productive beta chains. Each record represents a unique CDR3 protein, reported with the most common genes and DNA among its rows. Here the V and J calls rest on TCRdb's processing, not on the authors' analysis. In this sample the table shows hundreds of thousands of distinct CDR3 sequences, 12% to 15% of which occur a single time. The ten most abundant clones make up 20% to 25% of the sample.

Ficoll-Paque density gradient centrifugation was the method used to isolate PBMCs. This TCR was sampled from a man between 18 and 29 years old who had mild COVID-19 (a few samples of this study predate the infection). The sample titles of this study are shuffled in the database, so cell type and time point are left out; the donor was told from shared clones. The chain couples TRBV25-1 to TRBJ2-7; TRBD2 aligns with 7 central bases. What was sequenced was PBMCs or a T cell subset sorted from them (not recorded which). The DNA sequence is TGTGCCAGCAGGGGGGGGTCCGCCTACGAGCAGTACTTC. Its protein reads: CASRGGSAYEQYF.